This TCR beta chain was recorded in a study of shared clonotypes between healthy human individuals. In the study overall: CD4 naive and CD4 memory each took three plates per donor, while CD8 naive took two and CD8 memory one.

Details on this clone: Its target is not known.

Study-level results: Donors were few, which limited the genetic and exposure-history diversity represented.

The CDR3 runs to 16 residues. After removal of 0 bases from V and 8 bases from J, the junction contained 10 bases not matched to a gene. Germline V CDR1 and CDR2: SGHRS, YFSETQ. How the authors handled the data: Without quality scores, immunoSEQ junctional reads could not be filtered like full-length reads. Profiled with immunoSEQ multiplex PCR; TCRdb holds only in-frame clones, not every one. The V and J calls and clone size come from that table; D and trimming were worked out from the DNA. The sample has roughly 530,000 clones; 90% to 96% are singletons. The sequenced sample consisted of naive CD4+ T cells sorted from blood. Subset in this sample: CD45RA+ positively selected. This chain joins TRBV5-1 and TRBJ2-1; 8 nucleotides line up with TRBD2. The sequence came from a woman in her twenties or thirties in good health. The CDR3 DNA reads TGCGCCAGCAGCTTGGCCCGGGAGGGCCCGATCGATGAGCAGTTCTTC. Its translation is CASSLAREGPIDEQFF.